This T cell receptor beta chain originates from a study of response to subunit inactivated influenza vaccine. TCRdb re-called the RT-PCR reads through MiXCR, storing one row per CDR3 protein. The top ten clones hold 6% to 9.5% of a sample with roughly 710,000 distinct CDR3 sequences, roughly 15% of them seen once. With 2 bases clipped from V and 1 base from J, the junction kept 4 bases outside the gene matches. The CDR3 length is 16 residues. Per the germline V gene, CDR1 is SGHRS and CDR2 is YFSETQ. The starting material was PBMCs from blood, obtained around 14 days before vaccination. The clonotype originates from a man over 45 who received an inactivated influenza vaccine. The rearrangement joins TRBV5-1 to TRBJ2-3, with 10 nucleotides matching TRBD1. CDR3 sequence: CASSFRTGGGTDTQYF. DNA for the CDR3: TGCGCCAGCAGCTTCCGGACAGGGGGAGGCACAGATACGCAGTATTTT.